These 7 T cell receptor beta chains share one sample of origin, sequenced in a study of vaccination effects on CD4 cells after COVID-19. The data were produced by immunoSEQ multiplex PCR, yet TCRdb's version contains in-frame clones alone and is incomplete. The sample shows about 14,000 clones, 72% of them seen only once. These receptors lack a known antigen. ViraFEST used viral peptide pools to expand antigen-specific CD4+ T cells before sequencing. With more than 9 days of culture completed, CD4+ T cells were isolated. Two-dose vaccination with either BNT162b2 or mRNA-1273 was given to the participants. This specimen was CD4+ T cells from PBMCs cultured with SARS-CoV-2 spike peptides, taken after COVID-19 vaccination. These receptors all come from a human donor who received a COVID-19 vaccine.

The V call is TRBV3-1 (or the pseudogene TRBV3-2), the J call TRBJ1-2, with 8 bases identical to TRBD1. The CDR3 length is 14 residues. Trimming at V came to 1 base and at J to 7 bases, leaving 5 bases not matched to a gene. Looked up from germline, CDR1 is LGHDT and CDR2 is YNNKEL (reference sequence). The CDR3 spells CASSQGTGSGGYTF. The CDR3 DNA reads TGTGCCAGCAGCCAAGGGACAGGGAGCGGTGGCTACACCTTC.

The chain couples TRBV11-3 to TRBJ2-1, with D unresolved. Per germline, CDR1 SGHNT and CDR2 YENEEA. This CDR3 contains 13 residues. Deletions cut 2 bases from V and 2 bases from J, with 4 bases between. The CDR3 here is CASSLWPYNEQFF. CDR3 sequence (DNA): TGTGCCAGCAGCTTATGGCCCTACAATGAGCAGTTCTTC.

The chain uses TRBV7-2 and TRBJ2-3, with D uncertain. The germline gives CDR1 SGHTA, CDR2 FQGNSA. The CDR3 contains 11 residues. Trimming cost V 2 bases and J 3 bases, with 0 bases left between them. The CDR3 nucleotides read TGTGCCAGCAGCTTAACAGATACGCAGTATTTT. Translation: CASSLTDTQYF.

The genes are TRBV10-3 and TRBJ1-1; D is perhaps TRBD1 (5 bases). Trimming cost V 5 bases and J 1 base, with 11 bases left between them. CDR1 and CDR2 (germline): ENHRY, SYGVKD. The CDR3 has 14 residues. The CDR3 reads CAISNSGKNTEAFF. Written as DNA, the CDR3 is TGTGCCATCAGTAATTCAGGGAAGAACACTGAAGCTTTCTTT.

The V and J genes are TRBV6-2 or TRBV6-3 and TRBJ2-3; D remains unclear. V shed 2 bases and J shed 1 base, with 13 bases lying between them. Per the germline V gene, CDR1 is MNHEY and CDR2 is SVGEGT. This CDR3 contains 16 residues. The CDR3 bases are TGTGCCAGCAGTTACCCAAGCTTTCGGGGCACAGATACGCAGTATTTT. Translating gives CASSYPSFRGTDTQYF.

The chain employs TRBV19 and TRBJ1-1; a possible D gene is TRBD1 (6 bases). CDR1 is LNHDA and CDR2 is SQIVND in the germline V gene (reference sequence). The CDR3 spans 13 residues. V shed 8 bases and J shed 1 base, with 11 bases lying between them. CDR3 sequence: CASLKQGNTEAFF. The CDR3, as DNA: TGTGCCAGTCTAAAACAGGGGAACACTGAAGCTTTCTTT.

This clone appeared once. The chain couples TRBV5-6 to TRBJ2-5, with D possibly TRBD1 on 6 matching bases. Germline V gives CDR1 SGHDT, CDR2 YYEEEE. Trimming removed 0 bases at V and 5 bases at J, with 17 bases between. The CDR3 spans 16 residues. The CDR3 bases are TGTGCCAGCAGCTTGGTAGCCACGGACAGCCGGGAGACCCAGTACTTC. Encoded protein: CASSLVATDSRETQYF.